Shown below are 21 T cell receptor beta chains from a single sample sequenced in a study of blood T cell repertoires in COVID-19. Sequencing used immunoSEQ multiplex PCR; TCRdb keeps in-frame clones, though not all of them. The data hold more than 250,000 clones, with about 82% observed a single time. The specimen sequenced was peripheral blood. The receptors shown here come from a man aged 45-65 years with active or convalescent COVID-19.

J is TRBJ2-7 and V is TRBV9, with TRBD1 as a possible D gene (5 bases). V dropped 0 bases and J dropped 2 bases, with 9 bases sitting between them. CDR1 and CDR2 (germline): SGDLS, YYNGEE. The CDR3 consists of 14 residues. The CDR3 coding sequence is TGTGCCAGCAGCGTAGGAGACAGTGCCTACGAGCAGTACTTC. Amino acids: CASSVGDSAYEQYF.

The chain links TRBV18 to TRBJ2-7, with TRBD2 matching over 16 bases. This CDR3 contains 20 residues. With 2 bases clipped from V and 5 bases from J, the junction kept 15 bases outside the gene matches. The germline V gene has CDR1 KGHSH and CDR2 LQKENI. This chain's CDR3 is CASSPTLGTSGRARSDEQYF. The CDR3 coding sequence is TGTGCCAGCTCACCAACTTTGGGGACTAGCGGGAGGGCCCGATCTGACGAGCAGTACTTC.

V usage is TRBV10-3 and J usage is TRBJ1-1; the D gene is possibly TRBD1 (5 bases). The germline CDR1 and CDR2 sequences are ENHRY and SYGVKD. V lost 2 bases and J 2 bases, leaving 12 bases between the germline ends. The CDR3 has 15 residues. Here the CDR3 reads CAISEQGYGNTEAFF. In DNA form, the CDR3 reads TGTGCCATCAGTGAGCAGGGATATGGAAACACTGAAGCTTTCTTT.

The CDR3 protein is CATSDPRGTGDNEQFF. The DNA for the CDR3 is TGTGCCACCAGTGATCCCCGAGGGACAGGGGACAATGAGCAGTTCTTC. The gene calls are TRBV24-1 and TRBJ2-1, with 10 positions matching TRBD1. V lost 3 bases to trimming and J lost 5 bases; unmatched junction nucleotides: 6. CDR3 size: 16 residues. CDR1 is KGHDR, CDR2 SFDVKD, per germline.

This chain connects TRBV30 to TRBJ1-5, with 9 bases lining up with TRBD1. This CDR3 contains 17 residues. V lost 5 bases to trimming and J lost 0 bases; unmatched junction nucleotides: 11. Germline values: CDR1 GTSNPN, CDR2 SVGIG (reference sequence). The CDR3 protein is CAWSLGDRGNSNQPQHF. The DNA for the CDR3 is TGTGCCTGGTCTCTTGGTGACAGGGGGAATAGCAATCAGCCCCAGCATTTT.

This chain joins TRBV19 and TRBJ2-7, with TRBD1 matching over 9 bases. The V gene's germline CDR1 is LNHDA and CDR2 SQIVND (reference sequence). CDR3 length equals 13 residues. Germline trimming cut 5 bases from V and 6 bases from J; bases unmatched to any gene: 5. The CDR3 DNA is TGTGCCAGTAGTCCGGACAGGGGACCCGAGCAGTACTTC. Translated: CASSPDRGPEQYF.

Many counts were recorded for this clone. The chain uses TRBV7-8 and TRBJ1-3; D is ambiguous. The CDR3 totals 15 residues. Trimming cost V 3 bases and J 8 bases, with 17 bases left between them. Germline V gene sequence: CDR1 SGHVS, CDR2 FQNEAQ. In nucleotides, the CDR3 is TGTGCCAGCAGCTTGGAACACGGACTTGAGGACACCATATATTTT. Protein product: CASSLEHGLEDTIYF.

This rearrangement joins TRBV3-1 (or the pseudogene TRBV3-2) to TRBJ1-1, with D possibly being TRBD1 (5 bases). V lost 0 bases and J lost 4, with 9 bases in between. From germline, CDR1 is LGHDT and CDR2 YNNKEL (reference sequence). CDR3 length: 14 residues. CDR3 DNA: TGTGCCAGCAGCCAAGATTTTGGGGCCACTGAAGCTTTCTTT. This translates into CASSQDFGATEAFF.

The chain uses TRBV15 and TRBJ1-3; 8 positions agree with TRBD1. V was clipped by 3 bases and J by 4 bases; unmatched bases: 8. Germline V gene sequence: CDR1 LNHNV, CDR2 YYDKDF (reference sequence). This CDR3 is 16 amino acids long. The CDR3 is CATSRGQAWFGNTIYF. CDR3 sequence (DNA): TGTGCCACCAGCAGGGGACAGGCCTGGTTCGGAAACACCATATATTTT.

The chain couples TRBV6-1 to TRBJ2-1, with 8 bases matching TRBD2. CDR3 length: 14 residues. The ends lost 4 bases at V and 2 bases at J; junction bases unmatched: 1. CDR1 is MNHNS and CDR2 is SASEGT in the germline V gene. CDR3 in DNA: TGTGCCAGCAGTGCAGCGGGAGCCTACAATGAGCAGTTCTTC. Translating gives CASSAAGAYNEQFF.

V gene TRBV5-1 combines with J gene TRBJ2-7; 7 nucleotides agree with TRBD1. Germline V gene data show CDR1 as SGHRS and CDR2 as YFSETQ. The CDR3 has 13 amino acids. Losses at the gene ends were 3 bases for V and 5 bases for J; bases not matched to a gene: 5. The CDR3 here is CASSYDRADEQYF. The CDR3 DNA reads TGCGCCAGCAGCTATGACAGGGCCGACGAGCAGTACTTC.

The chain joins TRBV7-9 to TRBJ2-6, with TRBD1 as a possible D gene (6 bases). Trimming cost V 5 bases and J 0 bases, with 11 bases left between them. In germline, CDR1 is SEHNR, CDR2 FQNEAQ (reference sequence). The length of the CDR3 is 16 residues. The CDR3 nucleotides are TGTGCCAGCAGCCCGCGGACAGTCTCTGGGGCCAACGTCCTGACTTTC. This encodes CASSPRTVSGANVLTF.

J is TRBJ2-7 and V is TRBV2; possible D gene TRBD2, 5 bases. There are 12 residues in the CDR3. V lost 7 bases and J 7 bases, leaving 14 bases between the germline ends. Per the germline V gene, CDR1 is SNHLY and CDR2 is FYNNEI. The chain's CDR3 is CASIGRRGEQYF. CDR3 DNA sequence: TGTGCCAGCATCGGACGCCGGGGAGAGCAGTACTTC.

Only a few counts were recorded for this clone. The rearrangement joins TRBV4-1 to TRBJ2-2; D is possibly TRBD1 (5 bases). Trimming removed 3 bases from V and 6 bases from J, with 11 bases in between. CDR1 MGHRA and CDR2 YSYEKL come from the germline V gene. The CDR3 has 14 amino acids. The CDR3 bases are TGCGCCAGCAGCCAGCACAGGACGGCCGGGGAGCTGTTTTTT. As protein: CASSQHRTAGELFF.

This clone has a handful of counts. The J gene is TRBJ2-2, the V gene TRBV12-3 or TRBV12-4; no clear D. The CDR3 is 12 residues long. V lost 6 bases and J 7 bases, leaving 9 bases between the germline ends. The DNA of the CDR3 is TGTGCCAGCAGGACTTTTGGCGGGGAGCTGTTTTTT. Encoded protein: CASRTFGGELFF.

This clone was observed once. This chain uses TRBV11-1 with TRBJ2-7, with 7 bases lining up with TRBD1. The CDR3 length is 13 residues. From germline, CDR1 is SGHAT and CDR2 FQDESV (reference sequence). V trimming: 5 bases; J trimming: 3 bases; junction bases outside the gene matches: 4. CDR3 sequence (DNA): TGTGCCAGCAGCCCAGACAGGGTCTACGAGCAGTACTTC. It translates to CASSPDRVYEQYF.

The genes are TRBV7-9 and TRBJ1-2, with no clear D. CDR3 length: 12 amino acids. V dropped 1 base and J dropped 13 bases, with 13 bases sitting between them. The germline CDR1 and CDR2 sequences are SEHNR and FQNEAQ (reference sequence). CDR3 residues: CASSLELAGCTF. The CDR3 region has the DNA TGTGCCAGCAGCTTAGAGCTGGCCGGGTGCACCTTC.

DNA of the CDR3: TGTGCCAGCAGTTTCGGGACAGGGAGGAACTATGGCTACACCTTC. This codes for CASSFGTGRNYGYTF. J is TRBJ1-2 and V is TRBV28; 9 nucleotides agree with TRBD1. The CDR3 is 15 residues long. Germline assignment: CDR1 MDHEN and CDR2 SYDVKM. J gave up 2 bases and V 3 bases, and 4 bases lay outside the gene matches.

The chain joins TRBV18 to TRBJ2-1; 12 nucleotides line up with TRBD2. CDR1 and CDR2 (germline): KGHSH, LQKENI. This CDR3 region has 16 residues. Germline trimming cut 3 bases from V and 6 bases from J; bases unmatched to any gene: 6. The CDR3 loop reads CASSPTGTSGPNEQFF. The CDR3 DNA reads as TGTGCCAGCTCACCTACCGGGACTAGCGGGCCCAATGAGCAGTTCTTC.

The rearrangement joins TRBV9 to TRBJ2-1; 7 bases align to TRBD1. This CDR3 comprises 13 residues. Germline CDR1 and CDR2: SGDLS and YYNGEE. Germline trimming cut 4 bases from V and 10 bases from J; bases unmatched to any gene: 8. The CDR3 coding sequence is TGTGCCAGCAGCCTCGGGGACAGCGGCGAGCAGTTCTTC. Translating gives CASSLGDSGEQFF.

This clone was observed a handful of times. V is TRBV28 and J is TRBJ1-4, with D maybe TRBD1 (6 bases). Between the trimmed V and J ends, which lost 5 bases and 5 bases, there was a span of 18 bases. Germline V gives CDR1 MDHEN, CDR2 SYDVKM. The CDR3 has 16 residues. Here the CDR3 reads CASSDPWTDSNEKLFF. The CDR3 nucleotides read TGTGCCAGCAGTGACCCGTGGACAGATAGCAATGAAAAACTGTTTTTT. Using reference TRBV28 and TRBJ1-4 for the parts outside the CDR3, the full variable domain is DVKVTQSSRYLVKRTGEKVFLECVQDMDHENMFWYRQDPGLGLRLIYFSYDVKMKEKGDIPEGYSVSREKKERFSLILESASTNQTSMYLCASSDPWTDSNEKLFFGSGTQLSVL.